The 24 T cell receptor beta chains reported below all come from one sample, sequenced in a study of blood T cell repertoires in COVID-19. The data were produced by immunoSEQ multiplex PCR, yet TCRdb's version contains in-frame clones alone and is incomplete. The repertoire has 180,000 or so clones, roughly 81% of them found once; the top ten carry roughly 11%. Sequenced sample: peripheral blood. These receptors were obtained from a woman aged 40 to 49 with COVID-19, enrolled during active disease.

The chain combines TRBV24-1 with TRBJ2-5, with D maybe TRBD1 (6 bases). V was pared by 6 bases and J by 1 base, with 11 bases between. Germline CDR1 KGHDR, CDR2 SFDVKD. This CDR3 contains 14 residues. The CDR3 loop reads CATSPGTLQETQYF. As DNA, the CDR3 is TGTGCCACCAGTCCAGGGACACTCCAAGAGACCCAGTACTTC.

CDR3 sequence: CASSVVPSDTGELFF. The CDR3 DNA reads TGTGCCAGCAGCGTAGTCCCGTCGGACACCGGGGAGCTGTTTTTT. This chain joins TRBV9 and TRBJ2-2; D unresolved. Looked up from germline, CDR1 is SGDLS and CDR2 is YYNGEE. This CDR3 comprises 15 residues. Trimming shortened V by 0 bases and J by 3 bases, and 9 bases separated the two germline ends.

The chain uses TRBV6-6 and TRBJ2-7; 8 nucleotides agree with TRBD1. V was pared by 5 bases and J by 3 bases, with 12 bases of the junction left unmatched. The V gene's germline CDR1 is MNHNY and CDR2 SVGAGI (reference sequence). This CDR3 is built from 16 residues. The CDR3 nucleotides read TGTGCCAGCAGTACCCTTACAGGGGGTGTCTTCTACGAGCAGTACTTC. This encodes CASSTLTGGVFYEQYF.

CDR3 DNA sequence: TGTGCCAGCAACTTCCGGGGTCGTACCCAAACGGAGACCCAGTACTTC. It yields the protein CASNFRGRTQTETQYF. V gene TRBV7-2 combines with J gene TRBJ2-5, with a weak D call TRBD2 (5 bases). V lost 7 bases and J lost 5, with 23 bases in between. The CDR3 runs 16 residues. In germline, CDR1 is SGHTA, CDR2 FQGNSA.

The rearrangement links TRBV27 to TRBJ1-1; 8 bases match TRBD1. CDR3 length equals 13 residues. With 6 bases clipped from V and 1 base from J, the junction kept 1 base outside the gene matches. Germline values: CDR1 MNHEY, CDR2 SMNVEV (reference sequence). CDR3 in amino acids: CASRGTGNTEAFF. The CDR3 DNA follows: TGTGCCAGCAGAGGGACAGGGAACACTGAAGCTTTCTTT.

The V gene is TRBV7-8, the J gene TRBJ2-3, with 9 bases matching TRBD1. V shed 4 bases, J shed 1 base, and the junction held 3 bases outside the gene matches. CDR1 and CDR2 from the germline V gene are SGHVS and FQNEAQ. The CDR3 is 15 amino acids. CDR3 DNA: TGTGCCAGCAGCTCCACAGGGGGCGGCACAGATACGCAGTATTTT. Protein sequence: CASSSTGGGTDTQYF.

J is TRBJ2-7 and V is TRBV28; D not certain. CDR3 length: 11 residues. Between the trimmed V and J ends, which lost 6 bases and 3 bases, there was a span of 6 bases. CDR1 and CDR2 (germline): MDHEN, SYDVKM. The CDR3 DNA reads TGTGCCAGCAGCCTAGTCTACGAGCAGTACTTC. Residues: CASSLVYEQYF.

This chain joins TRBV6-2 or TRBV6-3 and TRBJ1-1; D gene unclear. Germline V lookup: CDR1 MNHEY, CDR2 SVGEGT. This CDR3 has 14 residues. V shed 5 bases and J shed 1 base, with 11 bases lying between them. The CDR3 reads CASSNSHRNTEAFF. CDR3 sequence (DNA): TGTGCCAGCAGTAATTCACACAGGAACACTGAAGCTTTCTTT.

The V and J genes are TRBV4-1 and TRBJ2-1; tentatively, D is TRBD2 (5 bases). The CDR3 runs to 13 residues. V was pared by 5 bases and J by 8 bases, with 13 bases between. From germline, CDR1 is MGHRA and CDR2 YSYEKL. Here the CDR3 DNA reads TGCGCCAGCAGCTTCGTAGCGAGCGATGAGCAGTTCTTC. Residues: CASSFVASDEQFF.

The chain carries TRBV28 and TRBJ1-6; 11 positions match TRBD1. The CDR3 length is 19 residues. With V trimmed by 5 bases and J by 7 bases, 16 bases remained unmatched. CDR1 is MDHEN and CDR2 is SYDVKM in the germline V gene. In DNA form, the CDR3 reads TGTGCCAGCAGTCCGACCAAACCGGGACAGGGGGTGAGGAATTCACCCCTCCACTTT. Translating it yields CASSPTKPGQGVRNSPLHF.

The CDR3 DNA reads TGCGCCAGCAGCAGAGGCGGGACAGGGGTCGACAATGAGCAGTTCTTC. The encoded protein is CASSRGGTGVDNEQFF. The V gene is TRBV5-1, the J gene TRBJ2-1, with 10 positions matching TRBD1. This CDR3 is built from 16 residues. J lost 5 bases, V lost 4 bases, and 9 bases had no gene match. Looked up from germline, CDR1 is SGHRS and CDR2 is YFSETQ.

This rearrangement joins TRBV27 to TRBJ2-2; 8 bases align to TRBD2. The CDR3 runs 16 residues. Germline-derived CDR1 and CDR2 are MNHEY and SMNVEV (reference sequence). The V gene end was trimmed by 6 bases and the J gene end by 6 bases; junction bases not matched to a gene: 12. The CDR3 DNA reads TGTGCCAGCAGGGGCGGTGTAGGACTAGCCGCCGGGGAGCTGTTTTTT. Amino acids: CASRGGVGLAAGELFF.

CDR3 protein: CASSFGAPYDTQYF. CDR3 nucleotides: TGTGCCAGCAGTTTTGGGGCCCCCTATGATACGCAGTATTTT. The V gene is TRBV27, the J gene TRBJ2-3, with D perhaps matching TRBD1 (5 bases). V lost 3 bases and J 6 bases, leaving 13 bases between the germline ends. The CDR3 consists of 14 residues. Germline assignment: CDR1 MNHEY and CDR2 SMNVEV (reference sequence).

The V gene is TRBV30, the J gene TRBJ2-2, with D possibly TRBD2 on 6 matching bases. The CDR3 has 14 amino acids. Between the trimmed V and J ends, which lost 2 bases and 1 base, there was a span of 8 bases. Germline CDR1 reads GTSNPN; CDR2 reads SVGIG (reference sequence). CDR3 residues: CAWSWGVNTGELFF. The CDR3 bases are TGTGCCTGGAGTTGGGGGGTGAACACCGGGGAGCTGTTTTTT.

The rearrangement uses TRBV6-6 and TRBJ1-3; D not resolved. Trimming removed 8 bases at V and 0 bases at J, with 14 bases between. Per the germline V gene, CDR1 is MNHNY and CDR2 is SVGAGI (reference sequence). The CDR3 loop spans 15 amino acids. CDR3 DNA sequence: TGTGCCAGCTCCCCCGGAGGGCCCTCTGGAAACACCATATATTTT. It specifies CASSPGGPSGNTIYF.

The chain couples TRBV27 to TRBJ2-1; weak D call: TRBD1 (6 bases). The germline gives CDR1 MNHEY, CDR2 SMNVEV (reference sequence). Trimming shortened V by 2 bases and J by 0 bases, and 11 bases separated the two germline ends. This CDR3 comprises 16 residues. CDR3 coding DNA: TGTGCCAGCAGTTTAGTGGGGGCCAGCTCCTACAATGAGCAGTTCTTC. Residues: CASSLVGASSYNEQFF.

The CDR3 loop reads CASSAGLGHNEQFF. The DNA for the CDR3 is TGTGCCAGCAGTGCGGGACTAGGGCACAATGAGCAGTTCTTC. The chain employs TRBV2 and TRBJ2-1; TRBD2 agrees at 8 bases. CDR1 is SNHLY and CDR2 is FYNNEI in the germline V gene. V trimming: 4 bases; J trimming: 5 bases; junction bases outside the gene matches: 4. This CDR3 has 14 amino acids.

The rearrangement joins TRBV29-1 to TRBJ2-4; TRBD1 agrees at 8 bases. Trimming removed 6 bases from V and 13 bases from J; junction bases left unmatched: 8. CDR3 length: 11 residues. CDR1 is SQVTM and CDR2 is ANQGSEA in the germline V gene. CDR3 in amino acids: CSVGQGDLQYF. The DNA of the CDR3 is TGCAGCGTAGGACAGGGCGATCTCCAGTACTTC.

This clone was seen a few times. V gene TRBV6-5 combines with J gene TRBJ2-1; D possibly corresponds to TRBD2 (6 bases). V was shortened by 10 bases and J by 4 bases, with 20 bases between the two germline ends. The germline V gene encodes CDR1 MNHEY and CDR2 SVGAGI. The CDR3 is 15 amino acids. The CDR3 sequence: CATTGVPPLYNEQFF. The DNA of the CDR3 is TGTGCCACCACGGGGGTCCCTCCATTATACAATGAGCAGTTCTTC.

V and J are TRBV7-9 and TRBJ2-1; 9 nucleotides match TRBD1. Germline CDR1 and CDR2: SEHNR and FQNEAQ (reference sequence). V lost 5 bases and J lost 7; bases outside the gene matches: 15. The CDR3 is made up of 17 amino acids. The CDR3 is CASSPGVGQGGRNEQFF. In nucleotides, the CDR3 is TGTGCCAGCAGCCCCGGAGTGGGACAGGGAGGGAGGAATGAGCAGTTCTTC.

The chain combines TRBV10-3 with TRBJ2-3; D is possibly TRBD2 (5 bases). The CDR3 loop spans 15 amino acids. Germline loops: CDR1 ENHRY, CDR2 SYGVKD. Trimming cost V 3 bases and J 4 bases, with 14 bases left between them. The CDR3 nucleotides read TGTGCCATCAGTGAAGGAGCGGTAATTTCAGATACGCAGTATTTT. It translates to CAISEGAVISDTQYF.

The CDR3 loop reads CASRGQVAGVVDEQYF. The DNA of the CDR3 is TGCGCCAGCCGCGGACAGGTAGCGGGAGTGGTAGACGAGCAGTACTTC. The chain links TRBV5-1 to TRBJ2-7; 9 bases match TRBD2. Trimming took 7 bases from V and 5 from J; bases not matched to a gene: 16. Germline CDR1 is SGHRS and CDR2 is YFSETQ. This CDR3 has 16 residues.

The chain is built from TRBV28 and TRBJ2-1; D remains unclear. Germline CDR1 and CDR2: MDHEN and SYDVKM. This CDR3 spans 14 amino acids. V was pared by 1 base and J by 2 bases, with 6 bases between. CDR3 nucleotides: TGTGCCAGCAGTTTATCGAGGCCCTACAATGAGCAGTTCTTC. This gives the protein CASSLSRPYNEQFF.

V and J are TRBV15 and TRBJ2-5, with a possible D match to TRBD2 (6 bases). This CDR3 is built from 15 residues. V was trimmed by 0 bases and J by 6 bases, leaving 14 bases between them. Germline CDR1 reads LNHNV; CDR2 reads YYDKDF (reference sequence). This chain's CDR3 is CATSRDAGWLKTQYF. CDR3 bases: TGTGCCACCAGCAGAGATGCGGGGTGGTTGAAGACCCAGTACTTC.